These 21 T cell receptor beta chains share one sample of origin, sequenced in a study of blood T cell repertoires in COVID-19. Profiled with immunoSEQ multiplex PCR; TCRdb holds only in-frame clones, not every one. The sample lists about 73,000 clones; over 70% were seen once. Sequencing input: peripheral blood. The receptors come from a man aged 60-69 years with acute or convalescent COVID-19.

The chain couples TRBV5-1 to TRBJ2-2; 7 bases fit TRBD1. CDR3 size: 18 residues. CDR1 is SGHRS and CDR2 is YFSETQ in the germline V gene. Unmatched junction bases numbered 12, after V lost 2 bases and J lost 2 bases. The CDR3 sequence: CASSFRGGGQKNTGELFF. Here the CDR3 DNA reads TGCGCCAGCAGCTTCAGGGGTGGGGGACAGAAAAACACCGGGGAGCTGTTTTTT.

The genes are TRBV3-1 (or the pseudogene TRBV3-2) and TRBJ2-7; D is ambiguous. CDR1 and CDR2 from the germline V gene are LGHDT and YNNKEL (reference sequence). The V end lost 0 bases, the J end lost 3 bases, and 3 bases lay between the germline ends. CDR3 length equals 12 residues. The CDR3: CASSQDSYEQYF. The CDR3 region has the DNA TGTGCCAGCAGCCAAGACAGCTACGAGCAGTACTTC.

The CDR3 loop is CASSWDRGTYEQYV. DNA of the CDR3: TGTGCCAGCAGTTGGGACAGGGGGACCTACGAGCAGTACGTC. The chain combines TRBV6-5 with TRBJ2-7; 11 bases are a match to TRBD1. Germline V gene lookup returns CDR1 MNHEY and CDR2 SVGAGI. The CDR3 runs 14 residues. J lost 2 bases, V lost 4 bases, and 1 base had no gene match.

The rearrangement uses TRBV5-4 and TRBJ2-3; 7 bases agree with TRBD1. V lost 5 bases to trimming and J lost 0 bases; unmatched junction nucleotides: 6. The CDR3 has 15 amino acids. Germline-derived CDR1 and CDR2 are SGHNT and YYREEE (reference sequence). The CDR3 sequence is CASRRQGLSTDTQYF. The CDR3 DNA follows: TGTGCCAGCAGGCGACAGGGCCTAAGCACAGATACGCAGTATTTT.

The chain has TRBV2 and TRBJ2-1, with TRBD1 matching 10 bases. V was clipped by 10 bases and J by 7 bases; unmatched bases: 7. This CDR3 spans 13 amino acids. Per germline, CDR1 SNHLY and CDR2 FYNNEI. CDR3 residues: CATRQGARNEQFF. The CDR3 DNA follows: TGTGCCACCCGACAGGGGGCTCGGAATGAGCAGTTCTTC.

V gene TRBV10-3 combines with J gene TRBJ2-5, with TRBD2 identical over 8 bases. Germline V gene lookup returns CDR1 ENHRY and CDR2 SYGVKD. This CDR3 comprises 15 residues. Trimming took 3 bases from V and 4 from J; bases not matched to a gene: 7. The CDR3 DNA follows: TGTGCCATCAGTGAAACAGCGGGAGACCGAGAGACCCAGTACTTC. Protein: CAISETAGDRETQYF.

V is TRBV7-3 and J is TRBJ2-3; a possible D gene is TRBD2 (6 bases). Per the germline V gene, CDR1 is SGHTA and CDR2 is FQGTGA. The CDR3 has 14 amino acids. The V end lost 5 bases, the J end lost 0 bases, and 9 bases lay between the germline ends. CDR3 nucleotides: TGTGCCAGCAGCCCAGCGGGTAGCACAGATACGCAGTATTTT. As protein: CASSPAGSTDTQYF.

V is TRBV19 and J is TRBJ2-2, with 10 bases aligning to TRBD2. Germline V gives CDR1 LNHDA, CDR2 SQIVND (reference sequence). There are 16 residues in the CDR3. The V segment lost 7 bases and the J segment 1 base; nucleotides outside the gene matches: 6. CDR3 bases: TGTGCCAGTAAATGGACTAGCGGAGGGAACACCGGGGAGCTGTTTTTT. As protein: CASKWTSGGNTGELFF.

The chain uses TRBV7-3 and TRBJ2-3, with 10 bases fitting TRBD2. J gave up 4 bases and V 2 bases, and 3 bases lay outside the gene matches. The CDR3 extends over 15 amino acids. The V gene's germline CDR1 is SGHTA and CDR2 FQGTGA. CDR3 bases: TGTGCCAGCAGCTTAGGTAGCGGGAGGTCAGATACGCAGTATTTT. Amino acid sequence: CASSLGSGRSDTQYF. Combining the CDR3 with reference TRBV7-3 and TRBJ2-3 gives the whole variable domain GAGVSQTPSNKVTEKGKYVELRCDPISGHTALYWYRQSLGQGPEFLIYFQGTGAADDSGLPNDRFFAVRPEGSVSTLKIQRTERGDSAVYLCASSLGSGRSDTQYFGPGTRLTVL.

This chain joins TRBV24-1 and TRBJ2-2; 7 nucleotides agree with TRBD2. CDR1 and CDR2 from the germline V gene are KGHDR and SFDVKD. J lost 0 bases, V lost 3 bases, and 3 bases had no gene match. The CDR3 sequence is 16 residues long. The CDR3 is CATSDAGGSNTGELFF. The CDR3 DNA sequence: TGTGCCACCAGTGATGCCGGGGGGTCGAACACCGGGGAGCTGTTTTTT.

This rearrangement joins TRBV3-1 (or the pseudogene TRBV3-2) to TRBJ2-3; no reliable D call. The V end was cut by 1 base, the J end by 1 base, with 6 bases between. Germline V CDR1 and CDR2: LGHDT, YNNKEL (reference sequence). The CDR3 consists of 14 residues. CDR3 residues: CASSQVTGTDTQYF. CDR3 nucleotide sequence: TGTGCCAGCAGCCAAGTAACAGGCACAGATACGCAGTATTTT.

The CDR3 sequence: CASSRTSGGSGELFF. In DNA form, the CDR3 reads TGTGCCAGCAGCCGCACTAGCGGGGGGAGCGGGGAGCTGTTTTTT. The chain uses TRBV9 and TRBJ2-2; 12 bases match TRBD2. After removal of 4 bases from V and 7 bases from J, the junction contained 5 bases not matched to a gene. The CDR3 is made up of 15 amino acids. Per germline, CDR1 SGDLS and CDR2 YYNGEE.

This chain links TRBV5-4 with TRBJ2-5, with 9 positions matching TRBD1. The trim removed 0 bases at V and 1 base at J, leaving 4 bases unmatched. The CDR3 has 16 amino acids. CDR1 SGHNT and CDR2 YYREEE come from the germline V gene (reference sequence). CDR3 residues: CASSLGTGVGQETQYF. For the CDR3, the DNA is TGTGCCAGCAGCTTGGGGACAGGGGTGGGCCAAGAGACCCAGTACTTC.

The chain joins TRBV19 to TRBJ1-4; perhaps TRBD1 as D (5 bases). The V end lost 7 bases, the J end lost 7 bases, and 13 bases lay between the germline ends. The CDR3 consists of 13 residues. From germline, CDR1 is LNHDA and CDR2 SQIVND (reference sequence). The CDR3 reads CASNTGGVEKLFF. The CDR3 region has the DNA TGTGCCAGTAATACAGGCGGGGTTGAAAAACTGTTTTTT.

This clone came up a few times. The V call is TRBV7-9, the J call TRBJ1-5, with 7 bases that match TRBD1. The trim removed 5 bases at V and 4 bases at J, leaving 8 bases unmatched. The germline V gene has CDR1 SEHNR and CDR2 FQNEAQ (reference sequence). The CDR3 extends over 15 amino acids. CDR3 in amino acids: CASSARQGVNQPQHF. CDR3 nucleotides: TGTGCCAGCAGCGCCCGGCAGGGGGTTAATCAGCCCCAGCATTTT.

CDR3 in amino acids: CASSSLAGYTDTQYF. CDR3 sequence (DNA): TGTGCCAGCAGCTCGTTAGCGGGGTACACAGATACGCAGTATTTT. J is TRBJ2-3 and V is TRBV11-2; 8 nucleotides line up with TRBD2. Germline V gene data show CDR1 as SGHAT and CDR2 as FQNNGV. Unmatched junction bases numbered 5, after V lost 4 bases and J lost 2 bases. The CDR3 extends over 15 amino acids. The variable domain in full, completed from reference TRBV11-2 and TRBJ2-3, reads EAGVAQSPRYKIIEKRQSVAFWCNPISGHATLYWYQQILGQGPKLLIQFQNNGVVDDSQLPKDRFSAERLKGVDSTLKIQPAKLEDSAVYLCASSSLAGYTDTQYFGPGTRLTVL.

The V gene is TRBV19, the J gene TRBJ2-1, with TRBD2 matching 11 bases. The V and J ends lost 7 bases and 9 bases, in that order; junction bases with no gene match: 8. The CDR3 spans 14 residues. Per germline, CDR1 LNHDA and CDR2 SQIVND (reference sequence). The CDR3 protein is CASKTSGGRVEQFF. The CDR3 DNA sequence: TGTGCCAGTAAAACTAGCGGGGGCCGAGTTGAGCAGTTCTTC.

This clone was picked up a small number of times. This chain joins TRBV29-1 and TRBJ2-6; 9 bases agree with TRBD1. Losses at the gene ends were 7 bases for V and 2 bases for J; bases not matched to a gene: 3. CDR1 SQVTM and CDR2 ANQGSEA come from the germline V gene. This CDR3 is built from 14 residues. CDR3 amino acids: CSGGDRAGANVLTF. CDR3 in DNA: TGCAGCGGGGGGGACAGGGCTGGGGCCAACGTCCTGACTTTC.

This chain links TRBV19 with TRBJ2-7, with 12 nucleotides matching TRBD1. Germline V gene lookup returns CDR1 LNHDA and CDR2 SQIVND (reference sequence). V trimming: 1 base; J trimming: 7 bases; junction bases outside the gene matches: 8. The length of the CDR3 is 16 residues. The CDR3 reads CASSIVSGTGGREQYF. The CDR3, as DNA: TGTGCCAGTAGTATAGTTTCGGGGACAGGGGGCCGGGAGCAGTACTTC.

V is TRBV5-1 and J is TRBJ1-2, with D perhaps matching TRBD1 (5 bases). The germline V and J ends were trimmed by 0 bases and 8 bases, with 14 bases remaining between them. The CDR3 is 14 residues long. Germline V gene sequence: CDR1 SGHRS, CDR2 YFSETQ. CDR3 DNA: TGCGCCAGCAGCTTGGCCCGGGGAGGGGAGGGCTACACCTTC. This sequence encodes CASSLARGGEGYTF.

The rearrangement links TRBV3-1 (or the pseudogene TRBV3-2) to TRBJ2-7, with 9 positions matching TRBD2. The CDR3 runs to 14 residues. The J segment lost 11 bases and the V segment lost 3 bases, leaving 11 bases of the junction unmatched. Germline CDR1 is LGHDT and CDR2 is YNNKEL (reference sequence). The CDR3 DNA is TGTGCCAGCAGCCAGGGGCTAGCGGGGACGATGGAGTACTTC. Its protein product is CASSQGLAGTMEYF.